In this sample, the clone carrying this T cell receptor beta chain turned up a few times. The data were obtained in a study of cytomegalovirus exposure and HLA in healthy donors. Primers included in the PCR were 60 Vbeta and 13 Jbeta primers. Clones were read by immunoSEQ multiplex PCR, and TCRdb kept only the in-frame ones, dropping some. Of about 130,000 clones detected, about two thirds appear once; the ten largest clones hold under 5.5%. Germline assignment: CDR1 MDHEN and CDR2 SYDVKM. The CDR3 runs to 15 residues. Trimming took 2 bases from V and 3 from J, leaving 12 bases between them. The sequence was collected from a man aged 45-60 years in good health and CMV-seropositive. Input material: PBMCs. J is TRBJ2-3 and V is TRBV28, with D maybe TRBD2 (6 bases). CDR3 nucleotide sequence: TGTGCCAGCAGTTTAGTAGCGGAGCTAACAGATACGCAGTATTTT. Translating gives CASSLVAELTDTQYF.